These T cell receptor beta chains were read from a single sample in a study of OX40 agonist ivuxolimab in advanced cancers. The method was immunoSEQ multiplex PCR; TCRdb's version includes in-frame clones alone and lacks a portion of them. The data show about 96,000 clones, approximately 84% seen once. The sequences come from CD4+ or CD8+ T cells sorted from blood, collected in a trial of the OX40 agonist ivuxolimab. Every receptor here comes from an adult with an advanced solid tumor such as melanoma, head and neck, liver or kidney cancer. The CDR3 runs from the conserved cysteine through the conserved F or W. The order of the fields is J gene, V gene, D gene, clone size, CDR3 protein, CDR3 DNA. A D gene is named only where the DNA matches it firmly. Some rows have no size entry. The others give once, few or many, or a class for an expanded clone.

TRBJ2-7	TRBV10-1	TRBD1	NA	CANPRAPGQGGYEQYF	TGCGCCAACCCCAGGGCCCCGGGACAGGGAGGCTACGAGCAGTACTTC
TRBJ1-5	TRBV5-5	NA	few	CASSTGSGDQPQHF	TGTGCCAGCAGTACAGGGTCAGGGGATCAGCCCCAGCATTTT
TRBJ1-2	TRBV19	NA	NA	CASSIGGGKNYGYTF	TGTGCCAGTAGTATAGGAGGGGGGAAGAACTATGGCTACACCTTC
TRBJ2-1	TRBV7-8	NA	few	CASSLARPAVPHSYNEQFF	TGTGCCAGCAGCTTAGCGAGGCCAGCGGTACCCCACTCCTACAATGAGCAGTTCTTC
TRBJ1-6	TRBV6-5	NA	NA	CASSYLGEGSPLHF	TGTGCCAGCAGTTACTTAGGCGAGGGATCACCCCTCCACTTT
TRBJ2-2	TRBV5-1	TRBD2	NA	CASRRSSGNTGELFF	TGCGCCAGCAGACGTTCTAGCGGCAACACCGGGGAGCTGTTTTTT
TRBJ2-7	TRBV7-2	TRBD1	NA	CASSSTGNEQYF	TGTGCCAGCAGCTCGACAGGGAACGAGCAGTACTTC
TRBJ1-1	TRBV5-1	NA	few	CASSLAGTPLTEAFF	TGCGCCAGCAGCTTGGCCGGGACACCTCTCACTGAAGCTTTCTTT
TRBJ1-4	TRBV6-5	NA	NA	CASSPRGSNEKLFF	TGTGCCAGCAGTCCTAGGGGTTCTAATGAAAAACTGTTTTTT
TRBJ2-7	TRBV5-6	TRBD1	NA	CASRGRDRGRYEQYF	TGTGCCAGCAGGGGCCGGGACAGGGGGAGGTACGAGCAGTACTTC
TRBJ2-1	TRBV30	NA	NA	CAWSVLQNNEQFF	TGTGCCTGGAGTGTACTCCAGAACAATGAGCAGTTCTTC
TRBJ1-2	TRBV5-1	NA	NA	CASSLDEGRSGYTF	TGCGCCAGCAGCTTGGATGAGGGGAGGAGTGGCTACACCTTC